A single sample is the source of the 25 T cell receptor beta chains below, sequenced in a study of cytomegalovirus exposure and HLA in healthy donors. Both 60 Vbeta primers and 13 Jbeta primers went into the PCR. Only in-frame clones appear in the TCRdb table, and some are missing; sequencing was by immunoSEQ multiplex PCR. This repertoire shows 100,000 to 150,000 clones, 77% found once; its top ten account for about 13%. Sequenced input: PBMCs. The receptors stem from a woman aged 35 to 49 in good health and CMV-seropositive.

V gene TRBV6-5 combines with J gene TRBJ1-1, with D perhaps matching TRBD1 (6 bases). This CDR3 is built from 15 residues. Germline V gene sequence: CDR1 MNHEY, CDR2 SVGAGI. V dropped 4 bases and J dropped 1 base, with 13 bases sitting between them. Here the CDR3 DNA reads TGTGCCAGCAGTTGGACAGCCGGCGGGAACACTGAAGCTTTCTTT. Protein product: CASSWTAGGNTEAFF.

The V call is TRBV28, the J call TRBJ2-5; 13 nucleotides line up with TRBD2. The assigned J gene may be wrong: the sequence end matches TRBJ2-7 better. The length of the CDR3 is 15 residues. Per germline, CDR1 MDHEN and CDR2 SYDVKM. The CDR3 coding sequence is TGTGCCAGCAGTCCGGGACTAGCGGGGACCTACGAGCAGTACTTC. It translates to CASSPGLAGTYEQYF.

The rearrangement uses TRBV5-8 and TRBJ2-5; unclear D gene. V lost 0 bases, J lost 1 base, and 7 bases lay in between. Germline V CDR1 and CDR2: SGHTS, YDEGEE. This CDR3 is built from 14 residues. DNA for the CDR3: TGTGCCAGCAGCTTGGTCGGGTCCCAAGAGACCCAGTACTTC. Protein: CASSLVGSQETQYF.

This clone was recorded a few times. V usage is TRBV30 and J usage is TRBJ1-1; D is ambiguous. Germline values: CDR1 GTSNPN, CDR2 SVGIG (reference sequence). The CDR3 loop spans 13 amino acids. The V end lost 1 base, the J end lost 2 bases, and 8 bases lay between the germline ends. The DNA of the CDR3 is TGTGCCTGGAGTGGGAGAAGTAACACTGAAGCTTTCTTT. It encodes CAWSGRSNTEAFF.

This chain connects TRBV7-8 to TRBJ2-1, with 14 bases fitting TRBD2. V lost 3 bases to trimming and J lost 9 bases; unmatched junction nucleotides: 13. CDR1 is SGHVS and CDR2 is FQNEAQ in the germline V gene. This CDR3 region has 18 residues. DNA of the CDR3: TGTGCCAGCAGCTTCGGGGGGCTGGGGACTAGCGGGAGAAGTGAGCAGTTCTTC. Amino acid sequence: CASSFGGLGTSGRSEQFF.

The chain couples TRBV5-4 to TRBJ2-1; 11 bases are a match to TRBD2. Per germline, CDR1 SGHNT and CDR2 YYREEE (reference sequence). The V and J ends lost 5 bases and 8 bases, in that order; junction bases with no gene match: 6. The CDR3 contains 14 residues. DNA of the CDR3: TGTGCCAGCAGAGAACTAGCGGGAGTCCATGAGCAGTTCTTC. Amino acid sequence: CASRELAGVHEQFF.

The rearrangement links TRBV5-1 to TRBJ2-1; 11 positions match TRBD2. The V and J ends lost 0 bases and 4 bases, in that order; junction bases with no gene match: 3. Germline CDR1 and CDR2: SGHRS and YFSETQ. The CDR3 consists of 16 residues. The CDR3 nucleotides are TGCGCCAGCAGCTTGGGACTAGCGGGATCTTACAATGAGCAGTTCTTC. This sequence encodes CASSLGLAGSYNEQFF.

This clone was counted only a few times. The chain uses TRBV5-1 and TRBJ1-1; D perhaps matches TRBD1 (5 bases). Trimming removed 5 bases at V and 1 base at J, with 15 bases between. The CDR3 runs to 15 residues. Germline assignment: CDR1 SGHRS and CDR2 YFSETQ. As DNA, the CDR3 is TGCGCCAGCAGGAGGAATCTAGGGGCGAACACTGAAGCTTTCTTT. It codes for CASRRNLGANTEAFF.

The J gene is TRBJ2-7, the V gene TRBV28, with D perhaps TRBD2 (5 bases). The CDR3 runs 13 residues. In germline, CDR1 is MDHEN, CDR2 SYDVKM. Trimming removed 2 bases at V and 7 bases at J, with 12 bases between. The CDR3 here is CASSLEGAREQYF. The CDR3 region has the DNA TGTGCCAGCAGTTTAGAGGGAGCGAGGGAGCAGTACTTC.

The chain carries TRBV27 and TRBJ2-1, with a weak D call TRBD1 (6 bases). CDR3 length: 16 amino acids. V was clipped by 0 bases and J by 5 bases, with 14 bases between them. Germline CDR1 MNHEY, CDR2 SMNVEV (reference sequence). The CDR3 loop reads CASSLSKGTNNNEQFF. In DNA form, the CDR3 reads TGTGCCAGCAGTTTATCGAAGGGGACAAATAACAATGAGCAGTTCTTC.

This clone was observed a handful of times. This chain uses TRBV5-5 with TRBJ2-7; D is possibly TRBD1 (6 bases). V was shortened by 3 bases and J by 0 bases, with 10 bases between the two germline ends. CDR3 length: 14 amino acids. Germline loops: CDR1 SGHKS, CDR2 YYEKEE (reference sequence). CDR3 amino acids: CASSSRTASYEQYF. In DNA, the CDR3 is TGTGCCAGCAGCTCTCGGACAGCCTCCTACGAGCAGTACTTC.

V is TRBV7-9 and J is TRBJ2-7; D is perhaps TRBD2 (6 bases). Germline CDR1 SEHNR, CDR2 FQNEAQ (reference sequence). CDR3 length equals 13 residues. V lost 4 bases and J 6 bases, leaving 13 bases between the germline ends. CDR3 region: CASSSSSGVEQYF. The CDR3 nucleotides are TGTGCCAGCAGCTCATCCTCGGGGGTCGAGCAGTACTTC. The whole variable domain, remainder taken from reference TRBV7-9 and TRBJ2-7, is DTGVSQNPRHKITKRGQNVTFRCDPISEHNRLYWYRQTLGQGPEFLTYFQNEAQLEKSRLLSDRFSAERPKGSFSTLEIQRTEQGDSAMYLCASSSSSGVEQYFGPGTRLTVT.

The chain recombines TRBV4-1 with TRBJ1-4; TRBD1 might be the D (6 bases). The length of the CDR3 is 16 residues. CDR1 is MGHRA and CDR2 is YSYEKL in the germline V gene. Trimming pared 6 bases from V and 0 bases from J, leaving 14 bases between. As DNA, the CDR3 is TGCGCCAGCAGACAGCTATCAGGGGCAACTAATGAAAAACTGTTTTTT. Translating gives CASRQLSGATNEKLFF.

This rearrangement joins TRBV4-2 to TRBJ1-3, with D possibly matching TRBD1 (6 bases). Trimming left V 3 bases short and J 0 bases short, with 15 bases between. The CDR3 sequence is 17 residues long. Germline CDR1 reads LGHNA; CDR2 reads YNFKEQ. The CDR3: CASSHLGQTSSGNTIYF. The CDR3 bases are TGTGCCAGCAGCCACCTTGGACAGACCAGCTCTGGAAACACCATATATTTT.

The V call is TRBV7-2, the J call TRBJ2-7, with 9 bases identical to TRBD2. The CDR3 runs to 16 residues. Per the germline V gene, CDR1 is SGHTA and CDR2 is FQGNSA. Unmatched junction bases numbered 6, after V lost 1 base and J lost 2 bases. The CDR3 sequence is CASSLDAGGVAYEQYF. The CDR3 coding sequence is TGTGCCAGCAGCTTAGACGCGGGGGGGGTTGCCTACGAGCAGTACTTC.

The V gene is TRBV6-5, the J gene TRBJ2-2, with a tentative D call TRBD2 (5 bases). The CDR3 consists of 14 residues. Trimming cost V 7 bases and J 8 bases, with 17 bases left between them. The germline gives CDR1 MNHEY, CDR2 SVGAGI. Here the CDR3 DNA reads TGTGCCAGCACCAGGACCATTCGGGGAGGGGAGCTGTTTTTT. Its translation: CASTRTIRGGELFF.

This chain uses TRBV6-1 with TRBJ2-2, with TRBD1 matching 7 bases. CDR1 is MNHNS and CDR2 is SASEGT in the germline V gene. V shed 2 bases, J shed 1 base, and the junction held 10 bases outside the gene matches. The CDR3 length is 18 residues. The CDR3 protein is CASSERRTGFGNTGELFF. In DNA, the CDR3 is TGTGCCAGCAGTGAACGGAGGACAGGTTTCGGGAACACCGGGGAGCTGTTTTTT.

This rearrangement joins TRBV4-1 to TRBJ2-1, with 8 bases aligning to TRBD2. The CDR3 totals 15 residues. The germline V gene has CDR1 MGHRA and CDR2 YSYEKL. V was clipped by 2 bases and J by 6 bases; unmatched bases: 6. The CDR3 is CASSQLSGEGNEQFF. CDR3 DNA: TGCGCCAGCAGCCAACTTAGCGGGGAGGGCAATGAGCAGTTCTTC.

The rearrangement joins TRBV9 to TRBJ1-3; tentatively, D is TRBD1 (5 bases). The CDR3 spans 17 residues. CDR1 is SGDLS and CDR2 is YYNGEE in the germline V gene. Trimming took off 0 bases at V and 0 bases at J, with 13 bases between the two ends. The CDR3 DNA is TGTGCCAGCAGCGTAGGGGGCAGGGTAATCTCTGGAAACACCATATATTTT. Its translation is CASSVGGRVISGNTIYF.

The V call is TRBV6-5, the J call TRBJ1-1; TRBD1 matches at 8 bases. This CDR3 has 12 residues. Germline CDR1 is MNHEY and CDR2 is SVGAGI. The trim removed 6 bases at V and 11 bases at J, leaving 8 bases unmatched. The CDR3 loop reads CASSRTGREAFF. In DNA, the CDR3 is TGTGCCAGCAGCCGGACAGGGAGAGAGGCTTTCTTT.

This clone was detected a few times. The chain carries TRBV6-5 and TRBJ1-2; 10 bases agree with TRBD1. V shed 7 bases and J 7 bases; nucleotides not matched to a gene: 6. In germline, CDR1 is MNHEY, CDR2 SVGAGI. The CDR3 has 13 amino acids. Written as DNA, the CDR3 is TGTGCCAGCAATCCCGGGACAGGGGCTGGCTACACCTTC. It encodes CASNPGTGAGYTF.

The chain is built from TRBV2 and TRBJ1-1; D may be TRBD1 (5 bases). Germline V lookup: CDR1 SNHLY, CDR2 FYNNEI. This CDR3 is 13 amino acids long. V dropped 3 bases and J dropped 8 bases, with 13 bases sitting between them. CDR3 DNA sequence: TGTGCCAGCAGTGAGTTCAGGGAGGACGAAGCTTTCTTT. Protein product: CASSEFREDEAFF.

V gene TRBV14 combines with J gene TRBJ2-7; 10 bases are a match to TRBD2. V gave up 3 bases and J gave up 1 base; unmatched junction bases: 6. Germline assignment: CDR1 SGHDN and CDR2 FVKESK. This CDR3 has 16 amino acids. In DNA form, the CDR3 reads TGTGCCAGCAGCCATACTAGCGGGATGGGTTCCTACGAGCAGTACTTC. As protein: CASSHTSGMGSYEQYF.

V is TRBV4-1 and J is TRBJ2-5; 10 positions agree with TRBD2. Germline lookup yields CDR1 MGHRA and CDR2 YSYEKL. This CDR3 region has 17 residues. V was clipped by 5 bases and J by 1 base; unmatched bases: 10. Written as DNA, the CDR3 is TGCGCCAGCAGCAGCGGGCTAGCGGGAGTTGTCCAAGAGACCCAGTACTTC. Translation: CASSSGLAGVVQETQYF.

This clone was observed once. CDR3 nucleotide sequence: TGTGCCAGCATGACAGCCCTATCCTACGAGCAGTACTTC. Protein sequence: CASMTALSYEQYF. This chain connects TRBV6-1 to TRBJ2-7; possible D gene TRBD1, 5 bases. There are 13 residues in the CDR3. V lost 7 bases, J lost 1 base, and 11 bases lay in between. CDR1 and CDR2 (germline): MNHNS, SASEGT.